This T cell receptor (beta chain) was recorded in a study of technical replicates of blood from a few donors. TCRdb keeps only in-frame clones here, not all; method: immunoSEQ multiplex PCR. This table has 51,000 or so clones, around 90% appearing once. This clone was found a few times. V gave up 5 bases and J gave up 3 bases, with 13 bases separating them. The CDR3 spans 14 residues. Germline loops: CDR1 MDHEN, CDR2 SYDVKM. The clonotype originates from a human donor in good health. Some clones in this sample may be carry-over from other donors' samples. The V gene is TRBV28, the J gene TRBJ1-2; tentative D call: TRBD1 (5 bases). The source material was PBMCs. CDR3 sequence: CASSTHRSYYGYTF. The CDR3 bases are TGTGCCAGCAGTACCCACAGGAGTTACTATGGCTACACCTTC.